The subject of this entry is one TCR beta chain. The sample originates from a study of blood T cell repertoires in COVID-19. The overall study: The United States, Italy and Spain provided the acute and convalescent COVID-19 samples. Sources were T cells, B-cell-depleted T cells, or PBMCs; the material itself was cDNA or gDNA.

The authors' processing: Researchers report that nucleated cell counts were estimated from reference gene primer amplification. Repertoires were generated with immunoSEQ multiplex PCR, while TCRdb's copy carries only in-frame clones and drops some. V and J calls and clone size are as listed in that table; D and trimming were resolved from the DNA. The data contain approximately 100,000 clones, 70% to 90% of them seen just once; the ten biggest clones take up 3% to 3.5%. Germline CDR1 reads SGHRS; CDR2 reads YFSETQ. Trimming cost V 4 bases and J 5 bases, with 9 bases left between them. CDR3 size: 12 residues.

The receptor's source is a human donor in a cohort sampled during active COVID-19. The genes are TRBV5-1 and TRBJ1-1; D remains unclear. Input material: peripheral blood. The CDR3 here is CASSAGRTEAFF. As DNA, the CDR3 is TGCGCCAGCAGCGCGGGGAGGACTGAAGCTTTCTTT.